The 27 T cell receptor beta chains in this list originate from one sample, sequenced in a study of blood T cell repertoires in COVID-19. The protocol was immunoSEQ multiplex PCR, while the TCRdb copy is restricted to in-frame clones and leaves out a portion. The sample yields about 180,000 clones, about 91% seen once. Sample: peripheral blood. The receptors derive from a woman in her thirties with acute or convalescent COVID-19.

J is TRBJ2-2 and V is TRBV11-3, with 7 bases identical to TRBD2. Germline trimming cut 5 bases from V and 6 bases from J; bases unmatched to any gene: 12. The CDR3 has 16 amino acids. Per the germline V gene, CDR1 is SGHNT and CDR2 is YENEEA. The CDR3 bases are TGTGCCAGCAGCCTCCTTATCGGCCGGGGGGCCGGGGAGCTGTTTTTT. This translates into CASSLLIGRGAGELFF.

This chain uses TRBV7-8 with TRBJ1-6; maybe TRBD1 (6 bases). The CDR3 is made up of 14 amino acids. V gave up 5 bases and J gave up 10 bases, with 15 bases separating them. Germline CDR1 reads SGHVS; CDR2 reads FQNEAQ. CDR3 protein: CASSISQGRSPLHF. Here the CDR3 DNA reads TGTGCCAGCAGCATTTCACAGGGTCGGTCACCCCTCCACTTT.

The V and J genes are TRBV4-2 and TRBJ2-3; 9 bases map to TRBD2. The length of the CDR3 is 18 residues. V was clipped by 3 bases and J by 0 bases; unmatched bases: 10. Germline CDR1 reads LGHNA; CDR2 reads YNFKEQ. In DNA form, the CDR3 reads TGTGCCAGCAGCCAGGGGCCAGCGGGAGGAACTAGCACAGATACGCAGTATTTT. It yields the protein CASSQGPAGGTSTDTQYF.

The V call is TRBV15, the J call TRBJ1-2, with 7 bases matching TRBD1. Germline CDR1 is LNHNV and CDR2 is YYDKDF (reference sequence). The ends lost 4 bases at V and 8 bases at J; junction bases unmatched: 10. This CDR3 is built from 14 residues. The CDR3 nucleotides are TGTGCCACCAGCAAAGGGGGCACTCTGGGAGGCTACACCTTC. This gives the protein CATSKGGTLGGYTF. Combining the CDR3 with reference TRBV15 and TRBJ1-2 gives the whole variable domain DAMVIQNPRYQVTQFGKPVTLSCSQTLNHNVMYWYQQKSSQAPKLLFHYYDKDFNNEADTPDNFQSRRPNTSFCFLDIRSPGLGDTAMYLCATSKGGTLGGYTFGSGTRLTVV.

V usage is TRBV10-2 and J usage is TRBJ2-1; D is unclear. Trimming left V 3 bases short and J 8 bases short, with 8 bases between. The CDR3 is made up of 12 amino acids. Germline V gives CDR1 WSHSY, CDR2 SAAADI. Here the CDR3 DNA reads TGCGCCAGCAGTGAAGCAGAGGATGAGCAGTTCTTC. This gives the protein CASSEAEDEQFF.

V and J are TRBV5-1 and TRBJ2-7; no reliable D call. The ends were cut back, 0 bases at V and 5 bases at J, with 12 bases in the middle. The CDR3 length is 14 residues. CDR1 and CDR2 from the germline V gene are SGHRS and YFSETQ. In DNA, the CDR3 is TGCGCCAGCAGCTTGGGAGGCCAAGTTAACGAGCAGTACTTC. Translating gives CASSLGGQVNEQYF.

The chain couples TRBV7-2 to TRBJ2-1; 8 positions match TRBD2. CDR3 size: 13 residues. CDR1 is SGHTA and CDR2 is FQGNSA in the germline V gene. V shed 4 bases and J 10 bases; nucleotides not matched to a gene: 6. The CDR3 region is CASSSVTSGEQFF. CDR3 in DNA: TGTGCCAGCAGCTCCGTTACTAGCGGCGAGCAGTTCTTC. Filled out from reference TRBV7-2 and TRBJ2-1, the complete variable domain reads GAGVSQSPSNKVTEKGKDVELRCDPISGHTALYWYRQSLGQGLEFLIYFQGNSAPDKSGLPSDRFSAERTGGSVSTLTIQRTQQEDSAVYLCASSSVTSGEQFFGPGTRLTVL.

The CDR3 DNA reads as TGTGCCAGCAGTTACGGAGGCTACTCCTACAATGAGCAGTTCTTC. Residues: CASSYGGYSYNEQFF. This sequence joins TRBV6-5 and TRBJ2-1; tentative D call: TRBD2 (5 bases). V was trimmed by 2 bases and J by 0 bases, leaving 8 bases between them. This CDR3 comprises 15 residues. Germline values: CDR1 MNHEY, CDR2 SVGAGI.

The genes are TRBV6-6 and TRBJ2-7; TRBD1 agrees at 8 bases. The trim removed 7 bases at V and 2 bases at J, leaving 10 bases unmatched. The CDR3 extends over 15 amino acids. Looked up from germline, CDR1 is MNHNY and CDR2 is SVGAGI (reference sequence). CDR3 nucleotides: TGTGCCAGCACCCAATCCGGGGACAGGCCCTACGAGCAGTACTTC. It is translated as CASTQSGDRPYEQYF.

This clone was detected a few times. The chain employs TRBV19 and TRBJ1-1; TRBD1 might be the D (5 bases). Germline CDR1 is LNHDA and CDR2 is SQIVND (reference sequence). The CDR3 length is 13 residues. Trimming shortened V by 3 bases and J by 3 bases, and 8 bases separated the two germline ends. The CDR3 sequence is CASSMTGDTEAFF. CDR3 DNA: TGTGCCAGTAGTATGACGGGGGACACTGAAGCTTTCTTT.

The CDR3 region has the DNA TGTGCCAGCAGTTTATCAGCCGGAGCGTCCTCCTATAATTCACCCCTCCACTTT. Translation gives CASSLSAGASSYNSPLHF. The chain joins TRBV27 to TRBJ1-6; D call uncertain. This CDR3 is 18 amino acids long. V lost 0 bases, J lost 0 bases, and 12 bases lay in between. CDR1 and CDR2 (germline): MNHEY, SMNVEV (reference sequence).

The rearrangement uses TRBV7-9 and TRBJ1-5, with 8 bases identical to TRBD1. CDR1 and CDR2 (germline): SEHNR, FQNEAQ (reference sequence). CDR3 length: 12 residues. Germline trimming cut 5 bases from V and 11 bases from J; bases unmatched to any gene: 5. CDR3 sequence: CASSKTGETQHF. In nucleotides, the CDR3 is TGTGCCAGCAGCAAGACAGGGGAGACCCAGCATTTT.

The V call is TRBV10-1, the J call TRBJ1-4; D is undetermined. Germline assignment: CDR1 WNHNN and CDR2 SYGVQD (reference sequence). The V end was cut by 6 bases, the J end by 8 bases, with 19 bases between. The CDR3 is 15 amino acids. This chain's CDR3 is CASSWSGKKIEKLFF. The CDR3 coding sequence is TGCGCCAGCAGCTGGTCGGGGAAGAAGATCGAAAAACTGTTTTTT.

The CDR3 bases are TGCGCCAGCAGTATACCGAGCGGGAGAGTCACCACAGATACGCAGTATTTT. It codes for CASSIPSGRVTTDTQYF. The gene calls are TRBV10-1 and TRBJ2-3, with 8 bases aligning to TRBD2. V lost 5 bases to trimming and J lost 2 bases; unmatched junction nucleotides: 12. Germline V gene lookup returns CDR1 WNHNN and CDR2 SYGVQD (reference sequence). This CDR3 is built from 17 residues.

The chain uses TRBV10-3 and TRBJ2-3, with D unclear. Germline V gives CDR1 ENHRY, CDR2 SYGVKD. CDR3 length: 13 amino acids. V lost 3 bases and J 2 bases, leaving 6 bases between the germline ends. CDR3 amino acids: CAISEVVTDTQYF. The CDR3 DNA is TGTGCCATCAGTGAAGTAGTCACAGATACGCAGTATTTT.

The CDR3 DNA sequence: TGTGCCAGCAGCTTGAGTCTGAGCTCCTATAATTCACCCCTCCACTTT. Protein sequence: CASSLSLSSYNSPLHF. V and J are TRBV5-6 and TRBJ1-6; D gene unclear. In germline, CDR1 is SGHDT, CDR2 YYEEEE. V lost 1 base to trimming and J lost 0 bases, with 8 bases between them. The CDR3 spans 16 residues.

This chain's CDR3 is CASSFSVGTGGDTQYF. The CDR3 bases are TGTGCCAGCAGCTTCTCCGTCGGGACAGGGGGAGATACGCAGTATTTT. V is TRBV11-2 and J is TRBJ2-3; TRBD1 matches at 11 bases. The CDR3 length is 16 residues. The V gene end was trimmed by 3 bases and the J gene end by 5 bases; junction bases not matched to a gene: 7. The V gene's germline CDR1 is SGHAT and CDR2 FQNNGV.

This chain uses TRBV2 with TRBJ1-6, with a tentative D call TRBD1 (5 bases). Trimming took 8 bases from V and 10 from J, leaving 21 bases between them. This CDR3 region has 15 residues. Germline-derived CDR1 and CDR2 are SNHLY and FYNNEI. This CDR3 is CASVGQVRSGSPLHF. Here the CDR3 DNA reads TGTGCCAGCGTGGGGCAGGTGAGGTCTGGATCACCCCTCCACTTT. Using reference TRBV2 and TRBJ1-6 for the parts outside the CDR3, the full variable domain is EPEVTQTPSHQVTQMGQEVILRCVPISNHLYFYWYRQILGQKVEFLVSFYNNEISEKSEIFDDQFSVERPDGSNFTLKIRSTKLEDSAMYFCASVGQVRSGSPLHFGNGTRLTVT.

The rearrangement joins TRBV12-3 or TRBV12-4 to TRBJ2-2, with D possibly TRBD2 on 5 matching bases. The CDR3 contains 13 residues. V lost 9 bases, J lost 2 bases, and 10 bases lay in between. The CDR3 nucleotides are TGTGCCAGTGGACTGCTTAACACCGGGGAGCTGTTTTTT. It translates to CASGLLNTGELFF.

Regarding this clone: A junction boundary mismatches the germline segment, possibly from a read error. CDR3 nucleotides: TGTTCCAGTAGTTCGTCGGGGACAGGCTATGGCTACACCTTC. As protein: CSSSSSGTGYGYTF. The chain recombines TRBV19 with TRBJ1-2; 8 bases fit TRBD1. The germline CDR1 and CDR2 sequences are LNHDA and SQIVND (reference sequence). CDR3 length: 14 residues.

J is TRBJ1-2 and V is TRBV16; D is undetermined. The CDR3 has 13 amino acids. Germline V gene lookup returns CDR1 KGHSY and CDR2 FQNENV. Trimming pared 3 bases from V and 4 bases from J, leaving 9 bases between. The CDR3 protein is CASSQAVAYGYTF. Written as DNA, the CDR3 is TGTGCCAGCAGCCAGGCGGTTGCCTATGGCTACACCTTC. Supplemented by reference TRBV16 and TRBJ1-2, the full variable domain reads GEEVAQTPKHLVRGEGQKAKLYCAPIKGHSYVFWYQQVLKNEFKFLISFQNENVFDETGMPKERFSAKCLPNSPCSLEIQATKLEDSAVYFCASSQAVAYGYTFGSGTRLTVV.

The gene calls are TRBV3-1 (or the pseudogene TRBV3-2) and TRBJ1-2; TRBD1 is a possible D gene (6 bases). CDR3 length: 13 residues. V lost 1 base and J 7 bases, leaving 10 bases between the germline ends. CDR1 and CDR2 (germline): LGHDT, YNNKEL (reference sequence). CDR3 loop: CASSQVLRGGYTF. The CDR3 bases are TGTGCCAGCAGCCAAGTCCTCAGGGGTGGCTACACCTTC.

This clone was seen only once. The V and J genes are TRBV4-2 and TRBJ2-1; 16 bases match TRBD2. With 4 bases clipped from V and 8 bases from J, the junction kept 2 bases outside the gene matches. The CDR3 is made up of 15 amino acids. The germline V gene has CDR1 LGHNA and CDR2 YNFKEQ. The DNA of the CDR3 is TGTGCCAGCAGCCCGGGACTAGCGGGAGGGGATGAGCAGTTCTTC. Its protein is CASSPGLAGGDEQFF.

CDR3 sequence reads: CASSFGSGGEQFF. CDR3 coding DNA: TGTGCCAGCAGCTTCGGATCTGGAGGCGAGCAGTTCTTC. V and J are TRBV7-9 and TRBJ2-1, with a possible D match to TRBD2 (5 bases). Trimming removed 3 bases from V and 10 bases from J, with 13 bases in between. The CDR3 is 13 amino acids. Germline V gene sequence: CDR1 SEHNR, CDR2 FQNEAQ (reference sequence). Looking up the rest from reference TRBV7-9 and TRBJ2-1 gives the full variable domain: DTGVSQNPRHKITKRGQNVTFRCDPISEHNRLYWYRQTLGQGPEFLTYFQNEAQLEKSRLLSDRFSAERPKGSFSTLEIQRTEQGDSAMYLCASSFGSGGEQFFGPGTRLTVL.

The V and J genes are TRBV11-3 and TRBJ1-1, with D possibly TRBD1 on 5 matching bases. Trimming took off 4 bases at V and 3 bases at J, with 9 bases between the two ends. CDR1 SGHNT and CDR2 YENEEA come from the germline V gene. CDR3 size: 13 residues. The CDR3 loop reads CASSSGTYTEAFF. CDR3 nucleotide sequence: TGTGCCAGCAGCTCCGGGACTTACACTGAAGCTTTCTTT. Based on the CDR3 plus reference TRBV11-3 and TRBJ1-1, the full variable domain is EAGVVQSPRYKIIEKKQPVAFWCNPISGHNTLYWYLQNLGQGPELLIRYENEEAVDDSQLPKDRFSAERLKGVDSTLKIQPAELGDSAVYLCASSSGTYTEAFFGQGTRLTVV.

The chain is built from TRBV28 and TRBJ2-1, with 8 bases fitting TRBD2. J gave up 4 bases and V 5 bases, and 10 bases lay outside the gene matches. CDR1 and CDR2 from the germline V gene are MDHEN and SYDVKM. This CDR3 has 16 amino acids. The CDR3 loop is CASSGLRAGGYNEQFF. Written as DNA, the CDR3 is TGTGCCAGCAGTGGCTTAAGGGCGGGGGGTTACAATGAGCAGTTCTTC.

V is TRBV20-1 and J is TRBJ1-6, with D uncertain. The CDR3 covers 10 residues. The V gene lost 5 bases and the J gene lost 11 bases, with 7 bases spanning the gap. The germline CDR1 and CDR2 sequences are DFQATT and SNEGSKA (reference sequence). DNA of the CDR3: TGCAGTGCTCTAAAACCACCCCTCCACTTT. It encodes CSALKPPLHF.